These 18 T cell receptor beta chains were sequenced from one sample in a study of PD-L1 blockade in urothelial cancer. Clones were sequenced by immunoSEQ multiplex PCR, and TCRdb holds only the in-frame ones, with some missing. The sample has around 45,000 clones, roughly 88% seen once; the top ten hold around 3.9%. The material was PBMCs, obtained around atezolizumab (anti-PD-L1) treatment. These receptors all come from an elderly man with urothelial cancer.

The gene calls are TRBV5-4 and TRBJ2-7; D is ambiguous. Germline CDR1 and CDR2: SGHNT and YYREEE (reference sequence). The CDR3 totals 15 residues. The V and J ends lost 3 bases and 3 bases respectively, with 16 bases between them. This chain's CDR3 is CASSSTYDNFYEQYF. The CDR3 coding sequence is TGTGCCAGCAGCTCAACGTACGACAACTTCTACGAGCAGTACTTC.

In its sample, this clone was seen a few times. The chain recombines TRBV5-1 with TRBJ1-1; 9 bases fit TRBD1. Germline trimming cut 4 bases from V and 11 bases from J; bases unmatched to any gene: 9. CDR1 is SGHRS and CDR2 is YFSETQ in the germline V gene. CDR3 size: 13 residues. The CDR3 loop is CASSLGQGSYAFF. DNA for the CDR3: TGCGCCAGCAGCCTAGGACAGGGGTCGTATGCTTTCTTT.

The CDR3 loop reads CAWSGSGDIQYF. CDR3 coding DNA: TGTGCCTGGAGTGGGTCTGGAGACATTCAGTACTTC. This chain links TRBV30 with TRBJ2-4; D unclear. Germline assignment: CDR1 GTSNPN and CDR2 SVGIG (reference sequence). The V gene lost 1 base and the J gene lost 8 bases, with 9 bases spanning the gap. This CDR3 has 12 residues.

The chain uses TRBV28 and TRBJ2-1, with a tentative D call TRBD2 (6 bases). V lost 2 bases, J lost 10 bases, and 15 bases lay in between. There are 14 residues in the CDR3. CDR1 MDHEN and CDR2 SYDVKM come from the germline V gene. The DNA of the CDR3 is TGTGCCAGCAGTTTAGGAGGGAAACAATGGGAGCAGTTCTTC. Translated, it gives CASSLGGKQWEQFF.

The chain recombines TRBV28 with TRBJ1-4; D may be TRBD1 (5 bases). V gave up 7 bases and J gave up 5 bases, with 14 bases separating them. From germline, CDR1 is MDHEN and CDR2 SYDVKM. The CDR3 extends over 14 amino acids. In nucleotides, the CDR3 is TGTGCCAGCATTGATGGGGGAGGGAATGAAAAACTGTTTTTT. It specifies CASIDGGGNEKLFF.

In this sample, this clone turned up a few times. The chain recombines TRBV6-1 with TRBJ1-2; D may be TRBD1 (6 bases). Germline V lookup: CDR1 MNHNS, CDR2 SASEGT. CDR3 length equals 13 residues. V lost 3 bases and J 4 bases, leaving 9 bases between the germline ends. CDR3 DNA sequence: TGTGCCAGCAGTGAGGGGGCCAGCTATGGCTACACCTTC. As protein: CASSEGASYGYTF.

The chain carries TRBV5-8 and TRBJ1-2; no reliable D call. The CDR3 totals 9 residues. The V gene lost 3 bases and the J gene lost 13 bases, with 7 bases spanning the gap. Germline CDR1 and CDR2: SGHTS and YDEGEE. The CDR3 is CASSSFFTF. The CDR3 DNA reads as TGTGCCAGCAGCTCGTTTTTCACCTTC. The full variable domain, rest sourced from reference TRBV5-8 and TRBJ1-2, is EAGVTQSPTHLIKTRGQQATLRCSPISGHTSVYWYQQALGLGLQFLLWYDEGEERNRGNFPPRFSGRQFPNYSSELNVNALELEDSALYLCASSSFFTFGSGTRLTVV.

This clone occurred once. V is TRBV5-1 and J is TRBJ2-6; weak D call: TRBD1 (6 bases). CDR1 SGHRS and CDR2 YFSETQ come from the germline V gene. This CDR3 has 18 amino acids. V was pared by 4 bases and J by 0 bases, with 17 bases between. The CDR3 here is CASSPPVGQPSGANVLTF. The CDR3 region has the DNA TGCGCCAGCAGCCCGCCGGTGGGACAACCCTCTGGGGCCAACGTCCTGACTTTC.

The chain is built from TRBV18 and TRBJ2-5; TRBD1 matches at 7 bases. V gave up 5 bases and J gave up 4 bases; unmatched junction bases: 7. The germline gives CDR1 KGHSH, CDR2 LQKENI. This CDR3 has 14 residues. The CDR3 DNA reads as TGTGCCAGCTCATCATACGACAGGGCAGAGACCCAGTACTTC. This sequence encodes CASSSYDRAETQYF.

Here the CDR3 reads CASSWGAEETQYF. CDR3 DNA sequence: TGTGCCAGCAGCTGGGGAGCCGAAGAGACCCAGTACTTC. The chain employs TRBV7-2 and TRBJ2-5; the D gene is possibly TRBD2 (5 bases). The ends were cut back, 4 bases at V and 3 bases at J, with 9 bases in the middle. The CDR3 consists of 13 residues. The germline CDR1 and CDR2 sequences are SGHTA and FQGNSA.

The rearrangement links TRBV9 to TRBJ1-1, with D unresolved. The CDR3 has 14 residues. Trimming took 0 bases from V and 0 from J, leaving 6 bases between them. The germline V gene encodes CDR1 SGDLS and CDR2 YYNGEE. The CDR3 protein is CASSVGQMNTEAFF. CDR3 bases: TGTGCCAGCAGCGTAGGGCAGATGAACACTGAAGCTTTCTTT.

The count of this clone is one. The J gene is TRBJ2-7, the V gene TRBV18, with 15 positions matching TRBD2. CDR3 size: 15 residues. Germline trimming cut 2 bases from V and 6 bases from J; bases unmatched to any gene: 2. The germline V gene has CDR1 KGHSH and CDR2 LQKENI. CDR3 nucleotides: TGTGCCAGCTCACCATCGGGACTAGCGGGAGGCGAGCAGTACTTC. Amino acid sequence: CASSPSGLAGGEQYF. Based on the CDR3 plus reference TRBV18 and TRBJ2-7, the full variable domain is NAGVMQNPRHLVRRRGQEARLRCSPMKGHSHVYWYRQLPEEGLKFMVYLQKENIIDESGMPKERFSAEFPKEGPSILRIQQVVRGDSAAYFCASSPSGLAGGEQYFGPGTRLTVT.

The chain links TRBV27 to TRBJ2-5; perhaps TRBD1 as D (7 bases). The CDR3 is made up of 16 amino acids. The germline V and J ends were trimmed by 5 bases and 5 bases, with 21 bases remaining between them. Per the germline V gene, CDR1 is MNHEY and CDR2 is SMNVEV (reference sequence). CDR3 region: CASSLLGEGAGETQYF. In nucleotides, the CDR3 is TGTGCCAGCAGTCTCCTGGGTGAGGGGGCGGGGGAGACCCAGTACTTC.

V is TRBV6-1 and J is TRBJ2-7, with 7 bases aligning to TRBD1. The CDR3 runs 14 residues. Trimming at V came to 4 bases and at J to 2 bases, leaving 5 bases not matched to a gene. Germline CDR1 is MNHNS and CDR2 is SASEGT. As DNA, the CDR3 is TGTGCCAGCAGTGGCAGACAGGGTACCTACGAGCAGTACTTC. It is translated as CASSGRQGTYEQYF.

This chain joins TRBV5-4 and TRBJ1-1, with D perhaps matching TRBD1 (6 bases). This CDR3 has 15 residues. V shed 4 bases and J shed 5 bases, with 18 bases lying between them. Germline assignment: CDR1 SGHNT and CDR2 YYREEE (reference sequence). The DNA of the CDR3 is TGTGCCAGCAGCCCGGAGCAGGGGAGAGCGACTGAAGCTTTCTTT. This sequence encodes CASSPEQGRATEAFF. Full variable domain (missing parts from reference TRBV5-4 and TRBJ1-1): ETGVTQSPTHLIKTRGQQVTLRCSSQSGHNTVSWYQQALGQGPQFIFQYYREEENGRGNFPPRFSGLQFPNYSSELNVNALELDDSALYLCASSPEQGRATEAFFGQGTRLTVV.

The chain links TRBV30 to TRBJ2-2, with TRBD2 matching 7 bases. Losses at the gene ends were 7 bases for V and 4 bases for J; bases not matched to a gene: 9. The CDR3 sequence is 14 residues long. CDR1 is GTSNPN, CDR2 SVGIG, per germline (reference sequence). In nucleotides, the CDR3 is TGTGCCTTTCGCCTTAGCGGGTCCACCGGGGAGCTGTTTTTT. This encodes CAFRLSGSTGELFF.

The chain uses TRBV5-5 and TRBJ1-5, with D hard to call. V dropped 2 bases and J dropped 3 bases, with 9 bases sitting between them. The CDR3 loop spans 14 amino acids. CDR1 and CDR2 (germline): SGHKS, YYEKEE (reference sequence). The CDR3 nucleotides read TGTGCCAGCAGCTTAATTCCAGACAATCAGCCCCAGCATTTT. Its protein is CASSLIPDNQPQHF.

Written as DNA, the CDR3 is TGCGCCAGCAACCTGCGACCAGGGAACACTGAAGCTTTCTTT. Its protein product is CASNLRPGNTEAFF. This chain connects TRBV5-1 to TRBJ1-1; no definite D call. CDR3 length: 14 residues. Trimming took off 6 bases at V and 1 base at J, with 13 bases between the two ends. Germline V gene data show CDR1 as SGHRS and CDR2 as YFSETQ.